This T cell receptor beta chain was found in a study of cytomegalovirus exposure and HLA in healthy donors. For this clone: Its antigen is unknown.

Study outcomes and limitations: The authors judged a highly shared variant cluster likely a sequencing artifact. Cytomegalovirus status was reportedly diagnosed by the classifier with high sensitivity and specificity. According to an earlier analysis, most TCR beta V segments yielded productive rearrangements about 87% or about 30% of the time.

PCR primers comprised 60 Vbeta and 13 Jbeta primers. Methods used by the authors: There were tens of millions of unique TCR beta chains by a later count, and some 12 million of them were shared. Method: immunoSEQ multiplex PCR; TCRdb's copy keeps in-frame clones and lacks some. V and J calls and clone size are as listed in that table; D and trimming were resolved from the DNA. In the table there are about 200,000 clones, 60% to 80% of which are singletons. This clonotype was obtained from a woman aged 25 to 39 in good health and CMV-seropositive. Sequenced material: PBMCs.

The CDR3, as DNA: TGTGCCAGCAGTTCCGCCTCGGGACAGGGGGTTTACGAGCAGTACTTC. Its translation: CASSSASGQGVYEQYF. The chain is built from TRBV28 and TRBJ2-7; 11 nucleotides agree with TRBD1. The ends lost 4 bases at V and 4 bases at J; junction bases unmatched: 9. This CDR3 region has 16 residues. Germline-derived CDR1 and CDR2 are MDHEN and SYDVKM.